This T cell receptor (beta chain) was sequenced during a study of T cell clones after liver transplantation. Overall study: TCRbeta sequencing after a pre-transplant mixed lymphocyte reaction identified graft-donor-reactive clones, later tracked in post-transplant blood. At least one year of complete immunosuppression withdrawal without enzymes over twice normal defined tolerance.

This CDR3 has 13 residues. The germline V gene has CDR1 MDHEN and CDR2 SYDVKM. V shed 7 bases and J 6 bases; nucleotides not matched to a gene: 8. Clones were sequenced by immunoSEQ multiplex PCR, and TCRdb holds only the in-frame ones, with some missing. The table has tens of thousands of clones, around four fifths seen once; the top ten hold about 2.5%. About this clone itself: What it binds is not known.

Whole-study results and caveats: In a couple of subjects, few donor cells limited the measurable donor-reactive repertoire. These preliminary findings come from unstandardized post-transplant sampling times.

The receptor was derived from a human patient who received a liver transplant. Some T cells could come from the graft donor. Sample: CD4+ T cells from blood, taken at the 22-month timepoint. The rearrangement joins TRBV28 to TRBJ2-5; 7 nucleotides match TRBD1. CDR3 nucleotides: TGTGCCAGCACCAAAGGGGGCGCGAAGACCCAGTACTTC. It is translated as CASTKGGAKTQYF. Combining the CDR3 with reference TRBV28 and TRBJ2-5 gives the whole variable domain DVKVTQSSRYLVKRTGEKVFLECVQDMDHENMFWYRQDPGLGLRLIYFSYDVKMKEKGDIPEGYSVSREKKERFSLILESASTNQTSMYLCASTKGGAKTQYFGPGTRLLVL.